One sample yielded the 3 T cell receptor beta chains listed below, sequenced in a study of Graves' ophthalmopathy and Graves' hyperthyroidism. Amplifying from RNA transcripts, the study obtained TCR beta CDR3 regions. Investigators did first-round RT-PCR with HTBI primers, then second-round multiplex PCR. Via MiXCR, TCRdb re-called the multiplex PCR reads, giving one row per CDR3 protein. The sample lists hundreds of thousands of distinct CDR3 sequences, approximately 15% occurring once. The sample taken for sequencing was blood. These receptors came from a woman aged 30 to 39 with Graves' ophthalmopathy.

This clonotype was recorded at least ten times. This chain links TRBV6-1 with TRBJ1-2, with TRBD1 matching 9 bases. V lost 2 bases and J lost 2; bases outside the gene matches: 3. This CDR3 is 15 amino acids long. Looked up from germline, CDR1 is MNHNS and CDR2 is SASEGT. CDR3 amino acids: CASSENRGHNYGYTF. CDR3 coding DNA: TGTGCCAGCAGTGAAAACAGGGGGCACAACTATGGCTACACCTTC.

The table lists this clonotype with a count of one. One end of the junction varies from germline; a read error may be responsible. The CDR3 is CASSARTSGTSREQYF. For the CDR3, the DNA is TGCGCCAGCAGTGCGAGGACTAGCGGGACCTCGCGGGAGCAGTACTTC. The V gene is TRBV12-3 or TRBV12-4, the J gene TRBJ2-7; 12 bases match TRBD2. The CDR3 is 16 residues long.

This clonotype showed up many times. The chain links TRBV24-1 to TRBJ1-5; D remains unclear. V was trimmed by 1 base and J by 3 bases, leaving 6 bases between them. This CDR3 spans 14 amino acids. CDR1 is KGHDR, CDR2 SFDVKD, per germline. DNA of the CDR3: TGTGCCACCAGTGATTTCCAGAACAATCAGCCCCAGCATTTT. Its translation: CATSDFQNNQPQHF.